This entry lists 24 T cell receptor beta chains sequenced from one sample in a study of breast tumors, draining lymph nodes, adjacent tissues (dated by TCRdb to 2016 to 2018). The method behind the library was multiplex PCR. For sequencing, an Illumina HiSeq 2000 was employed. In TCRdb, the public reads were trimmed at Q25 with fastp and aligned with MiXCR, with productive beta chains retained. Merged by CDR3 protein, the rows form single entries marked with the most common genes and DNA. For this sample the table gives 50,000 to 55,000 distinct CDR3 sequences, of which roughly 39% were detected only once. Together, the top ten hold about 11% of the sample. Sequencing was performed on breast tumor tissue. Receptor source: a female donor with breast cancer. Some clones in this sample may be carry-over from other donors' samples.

CDR3 DNA sequence: TGCAGTGCTATGGGACTAGCGGGGAACGAGCAGTACTTC. As protein: CSAMGLAGNEQYF. The chain has TRBV20-1 and TRBJ2-7; 13 positions agree with TRBD2. The CDR3 contains 13 residues. CDR1 and CDR2 (germline): DFQATT, SNEGSKA (reference sequence). V shed 4 bases and J 5 bases; nucleotides not matched to a gene: 2.

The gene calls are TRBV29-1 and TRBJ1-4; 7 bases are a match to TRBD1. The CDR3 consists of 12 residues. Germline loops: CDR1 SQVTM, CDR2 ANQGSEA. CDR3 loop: CRLTGSNEKLFF. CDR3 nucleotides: TGCAGACTGACAGGGTCGAATGAAAAACTGTTTTTT.

CDR3 bases: TGTGCCAGCAGCCAACAGAGGGTCGGGGATACGCAGTATTTT. It encodes CASSQQRVGDTQYF. The gene calls are TRBV7-3 and TRBJ2-3; D may be TRBD2 (5 bases). The CDR3 length is 14 residues. CDR1 is SGHTA, CDR2 FQGTGA, per germline. The V and J ends lost 5 bases and 6 bases respectively, with 15 bases between them.

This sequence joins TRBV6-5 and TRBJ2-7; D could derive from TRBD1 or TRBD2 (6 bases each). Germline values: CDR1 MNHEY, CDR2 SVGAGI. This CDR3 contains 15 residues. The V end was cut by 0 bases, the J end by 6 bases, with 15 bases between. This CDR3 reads CASSYSMTGAGEQYF. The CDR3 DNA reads TGTGCCAGCAGTTACTCGATGACGGGGGCGGGCGAGCAGTACTTC.

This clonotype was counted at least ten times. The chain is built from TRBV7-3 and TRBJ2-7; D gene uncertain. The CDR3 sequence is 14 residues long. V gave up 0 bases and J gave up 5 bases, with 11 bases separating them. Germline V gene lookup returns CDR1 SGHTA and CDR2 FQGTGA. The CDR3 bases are TGTGCCAGCAGCTTAACGGCCTTTCCAAACGAGCAGTACTTC. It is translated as CASSLTAFPNEQYF.

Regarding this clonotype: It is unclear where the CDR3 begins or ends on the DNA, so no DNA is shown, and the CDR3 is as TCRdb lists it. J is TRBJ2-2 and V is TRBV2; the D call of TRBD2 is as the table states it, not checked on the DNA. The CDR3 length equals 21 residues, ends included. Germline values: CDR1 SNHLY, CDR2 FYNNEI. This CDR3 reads CASSEGGGKGPYEQYFGELFF.

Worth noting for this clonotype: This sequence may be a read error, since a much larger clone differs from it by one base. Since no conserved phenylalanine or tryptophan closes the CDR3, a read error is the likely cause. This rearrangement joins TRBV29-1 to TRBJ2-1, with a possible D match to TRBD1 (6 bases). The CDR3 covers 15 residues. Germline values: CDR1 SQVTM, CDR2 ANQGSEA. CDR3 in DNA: TGCAGCGTTGAAAGGCTGGGGGCCATCTACAGTGAGCAGTTCTCC. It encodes CSVERLGAIYSEQFS.

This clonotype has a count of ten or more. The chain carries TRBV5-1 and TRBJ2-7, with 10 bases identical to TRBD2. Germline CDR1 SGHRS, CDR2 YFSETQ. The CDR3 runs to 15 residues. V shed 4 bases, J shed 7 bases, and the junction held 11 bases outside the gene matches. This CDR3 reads CASSAELAGVGEQYF. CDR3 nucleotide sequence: TGCGCCAGCAGCGCAGAGCTAGCGGGAGTCGGTGAGCAGTACTTC.

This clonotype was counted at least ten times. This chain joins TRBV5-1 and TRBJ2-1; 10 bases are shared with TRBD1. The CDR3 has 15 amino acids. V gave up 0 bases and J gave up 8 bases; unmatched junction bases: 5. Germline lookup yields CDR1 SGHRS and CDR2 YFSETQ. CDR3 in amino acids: CASSLDGTGEYEQFF. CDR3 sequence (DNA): TGCGCCAGCAGCTTGGATGGGACAGGGGAGTATGAGCAGTTCTTC.

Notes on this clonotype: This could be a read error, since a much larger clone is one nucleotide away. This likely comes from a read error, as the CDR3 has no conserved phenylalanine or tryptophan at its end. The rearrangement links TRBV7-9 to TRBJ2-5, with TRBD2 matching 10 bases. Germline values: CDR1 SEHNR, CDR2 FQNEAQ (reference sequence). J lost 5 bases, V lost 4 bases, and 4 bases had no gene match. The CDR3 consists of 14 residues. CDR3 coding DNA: TGTGCCAGCAGCTCCGGACTAGCGGCGGAGACCCAGTACCTC. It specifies CASSSGLAAETQYL.

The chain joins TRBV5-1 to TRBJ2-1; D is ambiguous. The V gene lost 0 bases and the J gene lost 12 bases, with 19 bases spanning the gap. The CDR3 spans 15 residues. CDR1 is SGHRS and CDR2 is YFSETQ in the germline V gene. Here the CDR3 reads CASSLEWVSTDTQFF. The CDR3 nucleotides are TGCGCCAGCAGCTTGGAATGGGTGAGCACAGATACGCAGTTCTTC.

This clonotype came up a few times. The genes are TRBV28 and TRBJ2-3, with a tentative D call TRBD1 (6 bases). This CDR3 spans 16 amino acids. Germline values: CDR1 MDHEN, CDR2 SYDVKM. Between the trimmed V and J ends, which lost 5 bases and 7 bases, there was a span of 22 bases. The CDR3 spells CASSPPQGSVAHTQYF. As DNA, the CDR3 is TGTGCCAGCAGTCCGCCCCAGGGGTCCGTGGCCCATACGCAGTATTTT.

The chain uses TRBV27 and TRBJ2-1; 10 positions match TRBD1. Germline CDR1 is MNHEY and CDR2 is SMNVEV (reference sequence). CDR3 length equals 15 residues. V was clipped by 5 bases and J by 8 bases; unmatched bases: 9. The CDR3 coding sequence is TGTGCCAGCAGTCCACCGGGACAGGGGCTCCATGAGCAGTTCTTC. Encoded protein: CASSPPGQGLHEQFF.

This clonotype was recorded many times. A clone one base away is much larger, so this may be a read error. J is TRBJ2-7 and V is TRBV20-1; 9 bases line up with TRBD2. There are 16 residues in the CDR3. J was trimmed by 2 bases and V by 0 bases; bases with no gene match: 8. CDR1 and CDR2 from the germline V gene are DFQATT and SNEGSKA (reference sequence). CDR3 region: CSARDPAGGPTYEQYF. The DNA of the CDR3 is TGCAGTGCTAGAGACCCAGCGGGAGGACCTACCTACGAGCAGTACTTC.

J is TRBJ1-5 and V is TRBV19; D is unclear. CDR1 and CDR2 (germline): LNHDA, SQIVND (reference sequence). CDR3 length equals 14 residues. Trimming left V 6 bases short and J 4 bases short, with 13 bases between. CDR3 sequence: CASRSDARNQPQHF. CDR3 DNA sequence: TGTGCCAGTAGGTCGGACGCAAGGAATCAGCCCCAGCATTTT.

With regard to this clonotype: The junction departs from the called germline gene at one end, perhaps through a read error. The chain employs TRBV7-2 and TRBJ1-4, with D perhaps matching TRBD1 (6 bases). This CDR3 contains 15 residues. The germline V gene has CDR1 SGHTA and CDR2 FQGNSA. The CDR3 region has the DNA TGTGGCAGCAGCCTATACAGGGCGGATAATGAAAAACTGTTTTTT. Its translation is CGSSLYRADNEKLFF.

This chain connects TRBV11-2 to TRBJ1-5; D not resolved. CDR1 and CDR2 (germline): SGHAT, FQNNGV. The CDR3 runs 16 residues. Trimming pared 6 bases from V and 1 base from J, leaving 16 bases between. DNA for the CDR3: TGTGCCAGCAGGTCTCTCGCGGGATCAAGCAATCAGCCCCAGCATTTT. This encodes CASRSLAGSSNQPQHF.

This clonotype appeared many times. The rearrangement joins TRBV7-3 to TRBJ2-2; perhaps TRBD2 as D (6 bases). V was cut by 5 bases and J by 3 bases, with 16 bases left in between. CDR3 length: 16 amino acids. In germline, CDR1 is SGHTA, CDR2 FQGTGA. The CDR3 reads CASSPSWVADTGELFF. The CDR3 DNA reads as TGTGCCAGCAGCCCTTCTTGGGTAGCGGACACCGGGGAGCTGTTTTTT.

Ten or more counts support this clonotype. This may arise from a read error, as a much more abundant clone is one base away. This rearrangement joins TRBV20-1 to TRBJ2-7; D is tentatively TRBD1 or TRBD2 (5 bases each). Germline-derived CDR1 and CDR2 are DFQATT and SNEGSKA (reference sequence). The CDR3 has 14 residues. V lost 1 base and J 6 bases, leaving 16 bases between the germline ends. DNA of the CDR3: TGCAGTGCTAGAGTTTCGCCCGGGGCTGCCGAGCAGTACTTC. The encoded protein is CSARVSPGAAEQYF.

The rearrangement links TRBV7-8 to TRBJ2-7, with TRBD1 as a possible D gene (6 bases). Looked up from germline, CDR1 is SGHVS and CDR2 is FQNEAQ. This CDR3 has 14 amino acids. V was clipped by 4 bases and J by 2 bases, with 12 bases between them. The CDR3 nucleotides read TGTGCCAGCAGCTCAACCGGGACAACCTACGAGCAGTACTTC. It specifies CASSSTGTTYEQYF.

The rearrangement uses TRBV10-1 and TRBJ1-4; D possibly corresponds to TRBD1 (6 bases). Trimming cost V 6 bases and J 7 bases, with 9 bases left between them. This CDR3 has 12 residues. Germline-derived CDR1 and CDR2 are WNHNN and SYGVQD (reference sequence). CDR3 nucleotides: TGCGCCAGCAGCGAAGGGGGTGAAAAACTGTTTTTT. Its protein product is CASSEGGEKLFF.

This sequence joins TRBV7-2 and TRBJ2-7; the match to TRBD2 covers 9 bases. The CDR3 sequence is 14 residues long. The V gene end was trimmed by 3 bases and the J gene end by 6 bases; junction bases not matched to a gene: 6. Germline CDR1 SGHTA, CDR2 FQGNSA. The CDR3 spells CASSFAGGPGEQYF. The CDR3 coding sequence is TGTGCCAGCAGCTTTGCGGGAGGGCCGGGCGAGCAGTACTTC.

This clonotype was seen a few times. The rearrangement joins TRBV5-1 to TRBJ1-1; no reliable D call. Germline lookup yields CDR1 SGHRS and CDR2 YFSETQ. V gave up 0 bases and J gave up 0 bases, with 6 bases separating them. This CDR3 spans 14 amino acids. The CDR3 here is CASSLEHMNTEAFF. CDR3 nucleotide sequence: TGCGCCAGCAGCTTGGAACATATGAACACTGAAGCTTTCTTT.

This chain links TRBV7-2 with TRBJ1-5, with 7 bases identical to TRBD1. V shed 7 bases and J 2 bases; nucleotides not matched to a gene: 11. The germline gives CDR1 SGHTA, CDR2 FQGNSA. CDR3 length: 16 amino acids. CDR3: CASIRTGWGGNQPQHF. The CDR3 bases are TGTGCCAGCATTCGGACAGGCTGGGGAGGCAATCAGCCCCAGCATTTT.